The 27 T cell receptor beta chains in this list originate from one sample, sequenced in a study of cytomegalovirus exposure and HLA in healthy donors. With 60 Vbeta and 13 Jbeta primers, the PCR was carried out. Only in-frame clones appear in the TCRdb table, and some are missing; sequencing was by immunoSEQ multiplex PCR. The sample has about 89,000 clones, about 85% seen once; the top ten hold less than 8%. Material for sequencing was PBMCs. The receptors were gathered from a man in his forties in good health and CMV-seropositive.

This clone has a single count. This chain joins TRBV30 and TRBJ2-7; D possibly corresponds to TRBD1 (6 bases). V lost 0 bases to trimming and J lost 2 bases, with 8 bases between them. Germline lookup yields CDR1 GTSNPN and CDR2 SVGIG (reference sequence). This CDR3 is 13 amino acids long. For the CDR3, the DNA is TGTGCCTGGAGTGTTAAGGGGGCCTACGAGCAGTACTTC. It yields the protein CAWSVKGAYEQYF. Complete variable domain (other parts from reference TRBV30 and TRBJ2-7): SQTIHQWPATLVQPVGSPLSLECTVEGTSNPNLYWYRQAAGRGLQLLFYSVGIGQISSEVPQNLSASRPQDRQFILSSKKLLLSDSGFYLCAWSVKGAYEQYFGPGTRLTVT.

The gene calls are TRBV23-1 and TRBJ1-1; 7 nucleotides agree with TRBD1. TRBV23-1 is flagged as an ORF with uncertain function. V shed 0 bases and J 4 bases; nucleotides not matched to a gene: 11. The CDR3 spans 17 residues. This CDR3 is CASSQSLVQGEGTEAFF. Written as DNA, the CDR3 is TGCGCCAGCAGTCAATCGCTTGTTCAGGGGGAAGGCACTGAAGCTTTCTTT.

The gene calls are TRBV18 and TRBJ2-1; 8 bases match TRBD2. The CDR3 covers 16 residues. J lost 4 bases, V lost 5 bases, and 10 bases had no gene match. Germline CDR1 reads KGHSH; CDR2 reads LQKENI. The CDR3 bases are TGTGCCAGCTCATCACTTATGACTAGCGCTTACAATGAGCAGTTCTTC. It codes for CASSSLMTSAYNEQFF. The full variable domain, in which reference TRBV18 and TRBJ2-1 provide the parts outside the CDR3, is NAGVMQNPRHLVRRRGQEARLRCSPMKGHSHVYWYRQLPEEGLKFMVYLQKENIIDESGMPKERFSAEFPKEGPSILRIQQVVRGDSAAYFCASSSLMTSAYNEQFFGPGTRLTVL.

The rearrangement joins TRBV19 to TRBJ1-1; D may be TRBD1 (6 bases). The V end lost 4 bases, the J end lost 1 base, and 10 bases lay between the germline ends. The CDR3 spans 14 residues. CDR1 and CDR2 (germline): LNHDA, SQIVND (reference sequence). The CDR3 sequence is CASSTHRENTEAFF. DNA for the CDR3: TGTGCCAGTAGTACACACAGGGAGAACACTGAAGCTTTCTTT.

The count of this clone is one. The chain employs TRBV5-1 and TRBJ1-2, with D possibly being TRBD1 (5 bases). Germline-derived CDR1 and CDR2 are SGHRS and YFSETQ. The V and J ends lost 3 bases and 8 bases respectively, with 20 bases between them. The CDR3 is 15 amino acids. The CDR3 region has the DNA TGCGCCAGCAGCTGGAATGGACAAGGTTCAGGAGGCTACACCTTC. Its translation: CASSWNGQGSGGYTF.

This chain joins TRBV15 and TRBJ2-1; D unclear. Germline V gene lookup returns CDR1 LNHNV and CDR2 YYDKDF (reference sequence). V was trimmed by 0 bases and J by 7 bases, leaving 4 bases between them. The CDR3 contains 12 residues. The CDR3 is CATSRELNEQFF. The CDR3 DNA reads TGTGCCACCAGCAGAGAACTAAATGAGCAGTTCTTC.

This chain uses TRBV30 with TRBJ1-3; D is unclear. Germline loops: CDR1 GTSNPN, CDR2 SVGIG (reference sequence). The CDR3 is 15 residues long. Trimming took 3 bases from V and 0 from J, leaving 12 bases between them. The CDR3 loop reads CAWSGGLSSGNTIYF. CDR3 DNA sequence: TGTGCCTGGAGCGGAGGGTTAAGCTCTGGAAACACCATATATTTT.

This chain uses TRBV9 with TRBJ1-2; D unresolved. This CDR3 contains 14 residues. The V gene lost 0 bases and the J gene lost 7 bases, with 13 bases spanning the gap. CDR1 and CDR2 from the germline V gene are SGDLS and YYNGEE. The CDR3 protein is CASSVGTGFLGYTF. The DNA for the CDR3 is TGTGCCAGCAGCGTAGGGACTGGCTTTCTTGGCTACACCTTC.

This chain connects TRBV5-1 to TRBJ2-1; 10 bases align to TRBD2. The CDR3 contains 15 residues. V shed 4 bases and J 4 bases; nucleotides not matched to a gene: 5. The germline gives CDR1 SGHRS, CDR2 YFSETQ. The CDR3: CASSLTSGAYNEQFF. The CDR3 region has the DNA TGCGCCAGCAGCCTCACTAGCGGGGCGTACAATGAGCAGTTCTTC.

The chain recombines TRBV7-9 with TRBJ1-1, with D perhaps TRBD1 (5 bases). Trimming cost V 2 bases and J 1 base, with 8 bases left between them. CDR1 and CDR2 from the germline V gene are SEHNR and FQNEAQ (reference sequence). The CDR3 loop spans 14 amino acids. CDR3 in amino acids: CASSLTGGNTEAFF. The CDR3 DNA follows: TGTGCCAGCAGCTTAACCGGGGGGAACACTGAAGCTTTCTTT. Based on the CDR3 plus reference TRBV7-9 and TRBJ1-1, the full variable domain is DTGVSQNPRHKITKRGQNVTFRCDPISEHNRLYWYRQTLGQGPEFLTYFQNEAQLEKSRLLSDRFSAERPKGSFSTLEIQRTEQGDSAMYLCASSLTGGNTEAFFGQGTRLTVV.

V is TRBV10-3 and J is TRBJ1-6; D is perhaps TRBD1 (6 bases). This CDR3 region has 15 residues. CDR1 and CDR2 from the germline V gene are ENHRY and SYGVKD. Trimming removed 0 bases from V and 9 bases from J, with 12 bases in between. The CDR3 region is CAISESETGGSPLHF. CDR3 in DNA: TGTGCCATCAGTGAGTCGGAGACAGGAGGTTCACCCCTCCACTTT.

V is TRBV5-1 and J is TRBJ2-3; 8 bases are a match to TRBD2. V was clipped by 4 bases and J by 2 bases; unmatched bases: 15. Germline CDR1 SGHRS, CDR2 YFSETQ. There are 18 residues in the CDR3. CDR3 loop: CASSSGGSGVPNTDTQYF. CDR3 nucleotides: TGCGCCAGCAGCAGCGGGGGTAGCGGGGTTCCCAACACAGATACGCAGTATTTT.

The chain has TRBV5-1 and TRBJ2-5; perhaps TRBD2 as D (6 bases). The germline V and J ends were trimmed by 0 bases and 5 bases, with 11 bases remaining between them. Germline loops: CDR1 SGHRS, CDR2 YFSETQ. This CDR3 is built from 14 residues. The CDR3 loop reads CASSLGGDGETQYF. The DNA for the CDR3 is TGCGCCAGCAGCTTGGGCGGGGATGGGGAGACCCAGTACTTC.

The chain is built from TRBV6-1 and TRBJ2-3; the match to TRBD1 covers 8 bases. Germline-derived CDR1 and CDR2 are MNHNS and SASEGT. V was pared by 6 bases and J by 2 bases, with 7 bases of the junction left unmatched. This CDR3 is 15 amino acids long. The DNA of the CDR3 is TGTGCCAGCAGGGAGGGACAGGACCACACAGATACGCAGTATTTT. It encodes CASREGQDHTDTQYF.

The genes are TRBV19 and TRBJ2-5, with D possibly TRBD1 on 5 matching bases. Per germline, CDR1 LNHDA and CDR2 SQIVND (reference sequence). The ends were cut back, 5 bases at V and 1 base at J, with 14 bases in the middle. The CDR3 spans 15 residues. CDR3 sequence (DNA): TGTGCCAGTAGTCGCCAGGGTCCCGTCCAAGAGACCCAGTACTTC. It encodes CASSRQGPVQETQYF.

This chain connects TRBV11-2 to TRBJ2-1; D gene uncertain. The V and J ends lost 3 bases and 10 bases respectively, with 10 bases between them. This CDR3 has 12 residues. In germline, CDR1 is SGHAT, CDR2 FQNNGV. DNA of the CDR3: TGTGCCAGCAGCTTCAGGTATGGGGAGCAGTTCTTC. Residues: CASSFRYGEQFF. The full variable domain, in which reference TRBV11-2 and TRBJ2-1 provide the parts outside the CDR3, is EAGVAQSPRYKIIEKRQSVAFWCNPISGHATLYWYQQILGQGPKLLIQFQNNGVVDDSQLPKDRFSAERLKGVDSTLKIQPAKLEDSAVYLCASSFRYGEQFFGPGTRLTVL.

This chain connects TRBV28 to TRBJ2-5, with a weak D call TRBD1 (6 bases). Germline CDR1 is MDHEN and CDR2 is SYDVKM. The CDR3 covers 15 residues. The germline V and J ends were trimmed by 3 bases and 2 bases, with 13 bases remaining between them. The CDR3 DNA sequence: TGTGCCAGCAGTTTGCGAAGGGGGTATCAAGAGACCCAGTACTTC. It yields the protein CASSLRRGYQETQYF. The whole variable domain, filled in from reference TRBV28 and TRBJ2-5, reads DVKVTQSSRYLVKRTGEKVFLECVQDMDHENMFWYRQDPGLGLRLIYFSYDVKMKEKGDIPEGYSVSREKKERFSLILESASTNQTSMYLCASSLRRGYQETQYFGPGTRLLVL.

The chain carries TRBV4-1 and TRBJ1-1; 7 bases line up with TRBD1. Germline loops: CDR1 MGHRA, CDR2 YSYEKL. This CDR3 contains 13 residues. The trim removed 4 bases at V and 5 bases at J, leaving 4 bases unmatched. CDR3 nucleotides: TGCGCCAGCAGCCCAGCAGGGGGGACTGAAGCTTTCTTT. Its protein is CASSPAGGTEAFF.

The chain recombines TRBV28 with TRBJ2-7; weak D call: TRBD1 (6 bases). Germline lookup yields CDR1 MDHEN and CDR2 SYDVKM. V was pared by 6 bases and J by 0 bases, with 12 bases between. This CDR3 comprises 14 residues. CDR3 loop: CASRTEQGSYEQYF. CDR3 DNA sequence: TGTGCCAGCAGAACCGAACAGGGCTCCTACGAGCAGTACTTC. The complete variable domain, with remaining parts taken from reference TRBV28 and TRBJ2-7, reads DVKVTQSSRYLVKRTGEKVFLECVQDMDHENMFWYRQDPGLGLRLIYFSYDVKMKEKGDIPEGYSVSREKKERFSLILESASTNQTSMYLCASRTEQGSYEQYFGPGTRLTVT.

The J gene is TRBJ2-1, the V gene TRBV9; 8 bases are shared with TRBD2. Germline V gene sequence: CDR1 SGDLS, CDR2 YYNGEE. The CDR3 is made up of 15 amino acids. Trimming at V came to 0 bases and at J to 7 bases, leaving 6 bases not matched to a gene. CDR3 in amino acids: CASSVVAGGANEQFF. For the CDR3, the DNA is TGTGCCAGCAGCGTAGTGGCGGGGGGAGCTAATGAGCAGTTCTTC.

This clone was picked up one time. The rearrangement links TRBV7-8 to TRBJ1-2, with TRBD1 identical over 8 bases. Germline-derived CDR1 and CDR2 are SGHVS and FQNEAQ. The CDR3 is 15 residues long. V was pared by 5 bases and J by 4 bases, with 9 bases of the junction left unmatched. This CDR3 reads CASSEVSTGVYGYTF. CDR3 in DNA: TGTGCCAGCAGCGAAGTCTCGACAGGGGTCTATGGCTACACCTTC.

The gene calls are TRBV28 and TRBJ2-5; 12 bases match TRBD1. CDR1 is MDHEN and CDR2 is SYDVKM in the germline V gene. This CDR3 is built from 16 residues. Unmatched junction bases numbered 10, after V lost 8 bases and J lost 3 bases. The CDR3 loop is CASEASGQGAKETQYF. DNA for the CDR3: TGTGCCAGCGAAGCGTCGGGACAGGGGGCGAAAGAGACCCAGTACTTC.

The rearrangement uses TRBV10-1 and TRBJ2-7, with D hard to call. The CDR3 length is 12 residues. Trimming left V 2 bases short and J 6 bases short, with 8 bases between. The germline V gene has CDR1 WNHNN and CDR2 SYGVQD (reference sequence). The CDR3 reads CASSEAGAEQYF. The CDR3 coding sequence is TGCGCCAGCAGTGAGGCAGGTGCCGAGCAGTACTTC.

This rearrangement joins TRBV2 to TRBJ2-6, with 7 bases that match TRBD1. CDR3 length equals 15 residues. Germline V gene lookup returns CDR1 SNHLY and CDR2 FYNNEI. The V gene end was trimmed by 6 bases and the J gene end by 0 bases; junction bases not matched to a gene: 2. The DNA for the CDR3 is TGTGCCAGCAGAACAGGGGACTCTGGGGCCAACGTCCTGACTTTC. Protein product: CASRTGDSGANVLTF.

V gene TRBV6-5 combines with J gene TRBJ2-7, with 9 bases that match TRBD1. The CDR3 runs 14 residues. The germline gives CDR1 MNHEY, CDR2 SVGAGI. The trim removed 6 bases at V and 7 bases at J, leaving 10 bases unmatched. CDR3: CASRRDRAPREQYF. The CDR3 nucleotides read TGTGCCAGCAGGCGGGACAGGGCCCCTCGGGAGCAGTACTTC.

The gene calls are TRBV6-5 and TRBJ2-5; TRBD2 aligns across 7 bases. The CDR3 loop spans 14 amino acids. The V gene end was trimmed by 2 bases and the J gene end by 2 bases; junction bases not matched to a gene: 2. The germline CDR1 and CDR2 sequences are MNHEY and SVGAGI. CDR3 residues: CASSYGGLQETQYF. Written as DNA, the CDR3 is TGTGCCAGCAGTTACGGGGGACTACAAGAGACCCAGTACTTC.

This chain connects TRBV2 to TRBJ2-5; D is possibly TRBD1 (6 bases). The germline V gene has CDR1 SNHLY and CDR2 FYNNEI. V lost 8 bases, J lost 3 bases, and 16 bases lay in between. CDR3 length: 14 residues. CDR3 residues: CASRINRVEETQYF. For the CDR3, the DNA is TGTGCCAGCCGAATCAACAGGGTTGAAGAGACCCAGTACTTC.